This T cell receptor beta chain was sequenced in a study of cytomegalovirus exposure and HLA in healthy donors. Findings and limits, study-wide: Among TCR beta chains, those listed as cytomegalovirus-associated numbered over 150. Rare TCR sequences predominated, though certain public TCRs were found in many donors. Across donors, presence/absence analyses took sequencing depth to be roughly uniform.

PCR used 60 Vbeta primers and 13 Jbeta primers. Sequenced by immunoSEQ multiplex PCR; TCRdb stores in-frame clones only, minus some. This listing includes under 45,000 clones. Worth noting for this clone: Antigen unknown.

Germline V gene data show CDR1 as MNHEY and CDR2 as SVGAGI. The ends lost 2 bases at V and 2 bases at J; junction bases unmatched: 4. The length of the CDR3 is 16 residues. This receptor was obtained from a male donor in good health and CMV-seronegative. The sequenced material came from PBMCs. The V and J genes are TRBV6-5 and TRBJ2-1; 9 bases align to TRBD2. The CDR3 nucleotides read TGTGCCAGCAGTTACCGAGCGGGGGGTGCCTACAATGAGCAGTTCTTC. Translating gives CASSYRAGGAYNEQFF.